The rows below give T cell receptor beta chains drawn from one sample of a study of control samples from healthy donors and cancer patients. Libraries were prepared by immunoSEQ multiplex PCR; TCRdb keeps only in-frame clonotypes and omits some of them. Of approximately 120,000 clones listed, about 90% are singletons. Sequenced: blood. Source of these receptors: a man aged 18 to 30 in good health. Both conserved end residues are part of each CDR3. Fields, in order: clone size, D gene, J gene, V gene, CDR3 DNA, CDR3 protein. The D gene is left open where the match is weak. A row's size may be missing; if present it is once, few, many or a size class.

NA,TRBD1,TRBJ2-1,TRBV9,TGTGCCAGCAGCCTAGACAGGGTCACCTACAATGAGCAGTTCTTC,CASSLDRVTYNEQFF
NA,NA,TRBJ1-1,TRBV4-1,TGCGCCAGCAGCCCGGCCGGGGGGAACACTGAAGCTTTCTTT,CASSPAGGNTEAFF
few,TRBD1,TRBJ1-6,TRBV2,TGTGCCAGCACCGGACAGGGTAGCGCCTATAATTCACCCCTCCACTTT,CASTGQGSAYNSPLHF
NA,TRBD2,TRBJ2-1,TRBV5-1,TGCGCCAGCAGTGCCGGGACTATATCCCATGAGCAGTTCTTC,CASSAGTISHEQFF
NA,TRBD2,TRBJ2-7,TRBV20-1,TGCAGTGCTAGTTCGGATAGCGGGGACTCGGGGGAGCAGTACTTC,CSASSDSGDSGEQYF
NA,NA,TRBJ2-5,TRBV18,TGTGCCAGCTCACCCGGTTTTGAAGAGACCCAGTACTTC,CASSPGFEETQYF
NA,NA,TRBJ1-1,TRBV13,TGTGCCAGCAGCAATCCCGGGAGCCTACTTGAAGCTTTCTTT,CASSNPGSLLEAFF
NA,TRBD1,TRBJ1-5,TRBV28,TGTGCCAGCAGTTGGGACAGGGGGGGTCAGCCCCAGCATTTT,CASSWDRGGQPQHF
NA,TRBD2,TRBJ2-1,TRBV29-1,TGCAGCTTTAGCGGGAACAATGAGCAGTTCTTC,CSFSGNNEQFF
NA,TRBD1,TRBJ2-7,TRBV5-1,TGCGCCAGCAGTACGACAGGGGGTTTAGCACGCGAGCAGTACTTC,CASSTTGGLAREQYF
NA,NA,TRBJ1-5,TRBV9,TGTGCCAGCAGCGTAGACGGCAGCAACTATCAGCCCCAGCATTTT,CASSVDGSNYQPQHF
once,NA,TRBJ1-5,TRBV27,TGTGCCAGCAGTTTAGGTAGGTCGGGACAGCCCCAGCATTTT,CASSLGRSGQPQHF
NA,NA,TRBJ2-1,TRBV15,TGTGCCACCAGCTCAACCGGGGGTTATGAGCAGTTCTTC,CATSSTGGYEQFF
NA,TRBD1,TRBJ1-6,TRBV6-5,TGTGCCACCTTATCGGGACAGGGGCTCAATTCACCCCTCCACTTT,CATLSGQGLNSPLHF
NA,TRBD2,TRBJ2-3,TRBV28,TGTGCCAGCATCACAGTGGGTGCTAGCGGCAGAGATACGCAGTATTTT,CASITVGASGRDTQYF
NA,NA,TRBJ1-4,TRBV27,TGTGCCAGCAGTTCCAGTCCGGGGACCTATAGGACTAATGAAAAACTGTTTTTT,CASSSSPGTYRTNEKLFF
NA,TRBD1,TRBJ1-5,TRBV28,TGTGCCAGCAGACCACCCCTCAGGACAGGACATCAGCCCCAGCATTTT,CASRPPLRTGHQPQHF
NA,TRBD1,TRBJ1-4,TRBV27,TGTGCCAGCAGTCCGAGGGGGCGCGCTAATGAAAAACTGTTTTTT,CASSPRGRANEKLFF
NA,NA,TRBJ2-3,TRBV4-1,TGCGCCAGCAGCCAAGAACAGGGAGGGGACACAGATACGCAGTATTTT,CASSQEQGGDTDTQYF
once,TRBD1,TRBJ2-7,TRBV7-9,TGTGCCAGCAGCCCGGAGACAGGGACCACCTACGAGCAGTACTTC,CASSPETGTTYEQYF
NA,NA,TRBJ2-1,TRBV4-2,TGTGCCAGCAGGGACCCGATTGGCGGATACAATGAGCAGTTCTTC,CASRDPIGGYNEQFF
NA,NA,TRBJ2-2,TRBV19,TGTGCCAGTAGTATCCAGCCCCAGACTAGTTACACCGGGGAGCTGTTTTTT,CASSIQPQTSYTGELFF
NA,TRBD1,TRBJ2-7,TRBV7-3,TGTGCCAGCAGCCCCCGGGACAGGGCCGGGTTCAACGAGCAGTACTTC,CASSPRDRAGFNEQYF
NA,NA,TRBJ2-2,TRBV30,TGTGCCTGGAGGCCGACTCGAACCTTGCCCGGGGAGCTGTTTTTT,CAWRPTRTLPGELFF
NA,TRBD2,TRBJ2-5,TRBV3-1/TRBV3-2,TGTGCCAGCAGCCAAGATCCCACTAGCGGGAGTAGAGAGACCCAGTACTTC,CASSQDPTSGSRETQYF
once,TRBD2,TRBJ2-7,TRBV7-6,TGTGCCAGCAGCTTAGCGGGACTAGCCTACGAGCAGTACTTC,CASSLAGLAYEQYF
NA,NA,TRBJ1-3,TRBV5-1,TGCGCCAGCAGTTATAGACAGGGAAACACCATATATTTT,CASSYRQGNTIYF
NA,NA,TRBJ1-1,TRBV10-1,TGCGCCAGCAGTAAAGGACAGTTGAACACTGAAGCTTTCTTT,CASSKGQLNTEAFF
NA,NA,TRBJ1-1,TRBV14,TGTGCCAGCAGCCAAGGTCCTGGCAGGGGCCCTGAAGCTTTCTTT,CASSQGPGRGPEAFF
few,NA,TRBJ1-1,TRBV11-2,TGTGCCAGCAGCGGGGGGGTCAACACTGAAGCTTTCTTT,CASSGGVNTEAFF
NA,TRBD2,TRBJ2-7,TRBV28,TGTGCCAGCACCGGGATGGAGCGGGAGGTACTATTCTCCTACGAGCAGTACTTC,CASTGMEREVLFSYEQYF
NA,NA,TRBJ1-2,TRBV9,TGTGCCAGCAGCGGCCGCAAGGGCTACACCTTC,CASSGRKGYTF
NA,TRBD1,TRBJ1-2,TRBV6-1,TGTGCCAGCAGTGTGTTGCTACAGGGGGTTTCAGGTGGCTACACCTTC,CASSVLLQGVSGGYTF
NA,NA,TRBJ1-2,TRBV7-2,TGTGCCAGCAGCTTAGACAGAGGAAACTATGGCTACACCTTC,CASSLDRGNYGYTF
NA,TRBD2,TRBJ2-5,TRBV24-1,TGTGCCACCAGTGAGGGTAGCGGGAGCCGTCAAGAGACCCAGTACTTC,CATSEGSGSRQETQYF
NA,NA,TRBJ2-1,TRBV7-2,TGTGCCAGCAGCCCCCCGATTGGGGGTTGGGATGAGCAGTTCTTC,CASSPPIGGWDEQFF